Below are 11 T cell receptor beta chains sequenced from a single sample in a study of T cells in Graves' hyperthyroidism and ophthalmopathy. TCR beta CDR3 regions were amplified from RNA transcripts. An initial round of RT-PCR targeting the TCR CDR3 relied on the HTBI primer set. TCRdb re-called the multiplex PCR reads through MiXCR, storing one row per CDR3 protein. The table lists approximately 610,000 distinct CDR3 sequences, roughly 14% of them singletons, with around 4.5% in the top ten. The specimen was blood. Receptors were obtained from a woman aged 35 to 49 with Graves' ophthalmopathy.

This clonotype was counted many times. CDR3 sequence reads: CASSPAVWDVAFRTEAFF. The DNA of the CDR3 is TGTGCCAGCAGTCCGGCGGTCTGGGATGTCGCGTTTCGAACTGAAGCTTTCTTT. V is TRBV28 and J is TRBJ1-1; D gene uncertain. V shed 5 bases and J shed 5 bases, with 27 bases lying between them. CDR3 length: 18 residues. The germline V gene encodes CDR1 MDHEN and CDR2 SYDVKM.

This clonotype was counted only a few times. Because the CDR3 is missing its conserved closing phenylalanine or tryptophan, this is likely a read error. The chain joins TRBV27 to TRBJ2-5, with 7 nucleotides matching TRBD1. Losses at the gene ends were 8 bases for V and 2 bases for J; bases not matched to a gene: 5. Germline values: CDR1 MNHEY, CDR2 SMNVEV (reference sequence). The CDR3 contains 13 residues. CDR3 DNA sequence: TGTGCCAGCGCCGACAGGGAACAAGAGACCCAGTACTCC. Protein product: CASADREQETQYS.

This clonotype was observed many times. The chain recombines TRBV12-3 or TRBV12-4 with TRBJ1-5; D unclear. The CDR3 extends over 13 amino acids. The V gene lost 4 bases and the J gene lost 2 bases, with 6 bases spanning the gap. Here the CDR3 DNA reads TGTGCCAGCAGTTCGGAAGGCAATCAGCCCCAGCATTTT. Translated, it gives CASSSEGNQPQHF.

This clonotype has at least ten counts. The CDR3 DNA follows: TGCGCCAGCAGCCAAGTAGGCAGCGAGCAGTACTTC. Its translation: CASSQVGSEQYF. The chain has TRBV4-1 and TRBJ2-7; no reliable D call. CDR1 MGHRA and CDR2 YSYEKL come from the germline V gene. There are 12 residues in the CDR3. V was cut by 1 base and J by 6 bases, with 7 bases left in between.

This clonotype has ten or more counts. The V call is TRBV30, the J call TRBJ2-5; D uncertain. Between the trimmed V and J ends, which lost 5 bases and 2 bases, there was a span of 3 bases. CDR1 is GTSNPN and CDR2 is SVGIG in the germline V gene (reference sequence). The CDR3 is 10 residues long. DNA of the CDR3: TGTGCCTGGGGACAAGAGACCCAGTACTTC. The encoded protein is CAWGQETQYF.

In its sample, this clonotype was seen many times. This rearrangement joins TRBV2 to TRBJ2-7; TRBD2 might be the D (5 bases). CDR1 SNHLY and CDR2 FYNNEI come from the germline V gene. This CDR3 is 13 amino acids long. Trimming took off 8 bases at V and 4 bases at J, with 15 bases between the two ends. In DNA form, the CDR3 reads TGTGCCAGCGGGCCGGACCGGAGGTACGAGCAGTACTTC. Protein: CASGPDRRYEQYF.

This clonotype was recorded at least ten times. The chain combines TRBV6-2 or TRBV6-3 with TRBJ2-7, with D perhaps TRBD2 (5 bases). The V end was cut by 2 bases, the J end by 7 bases, with 9 bases between. The CDR3 runs to 12 residues. Germline CDR1 reads MNHEY; CDR2 reads SVGEGT. The CDR3 loop is CASSYMPGEQYF. The DNA for the CDR3 is TGTGCCAGCAGTTACATGCCGGGGGAGCAGTACTTC.

This clonotype was seen many times. The chain has TRBV27 and TRBJ1-5, with 7 bases aligning to TRBD1. CDR3 size: 14 residues. Losses at the gene ends were 7 bases for V and 6 bases for J; bases not matched to a gene: 9. Germline lookup yields CDR1 MNHEY and CDR2 SMNVEV (reference sequence). CDR3 protein: CASTERGQGQPQHF. The CDR3 DNA reads TGTGCCAGCACCGAGAGGGGGCAAGGTCAGCCCCAGCATTTT.

This clonotype was observed a handful of times. The chain couples TRBV7-8 to TRBJ2-3, with a tentative D call TRBD2 (5 bases). V was pared by 2 bases and J by 3 bases, with 12 bases between. This CDR3 spans 15 amino acids. Per the germline V gene, CDR1 is SGHVS and CDR2 is FQNEAQ. The CDR3 DNA sequence: TGTGCCAGCAGCTTATTTCGGGATCGGACAGATACGCAGTATTTT. This codes for CASSLFRDRTDTQYF.

The table lists this clonotype with many counts. The V call is TRBV7-9, the J call TRBJ2-5; maybe TRBD2 (5 bases). V dropped 5 bases and J dropped 5 bases, with 15 bases sitting between them. The CDR3 runs 14 residues. Germline CDR1 and CDR2: SEHNR and FQNEAQ (reference sequence). The CDR3 reads CASSRAGNTETQYF. The CDR3 DNA is TGTGCCAGCAGCCGTGCGGGTAATACGGAGACCCAGTACTTC.

This clonotype was seen many times. The V call is TRBV11-3, the J call TRBJ2-2; D uncertain. Germline CDR1 reads SGHNT; CDR2 reads YENEEA. The CDR3 runs 13 residues. V was cut by 6 bases and J by 0 bases, with 5 bases left in between. DNA of the CDR3: TGTGCCAGCAGTCACACGAACACCGGGGAGCTGTTTTTT. Its protein is CASSHTNTGELFF.